This entry lists 20 T cell receptor beta chains sequenced from one sample in a study of vaccination effects on CD4 cells after COVID-19. In the ViraFEST assay, antigen-specific CD4+ clonotypes were identified by expansion after peptide-pool stimulation. Culturing for around 10 days preceded CD4+ T cell isolation. Either the BNT162b2 or mRNA-1273 vaccine was given to participants in two doses. What these receptors recognize is not known. The protocol was immunoSEQ multiplex PCR, while the TCRdb copy is restricted to in-frame clones and leaves out a portion. The sample lists some 30,000 clones, 80% to 90% occurring once. The sequences come from CD4+ T cells from PBMCs cultured with HCoV-NL63 spike peptides, collected after COVID-19 vaccination. The receptors derive from a human donor who received a COVID-19 vaccine. Some clones in this sample may be carry-over from other donors' samples.

V usage is TRBV7-8 and J usage is TRBJ1-1, with no clear D. Deletions cut 2 bases from V and 1 base from J, with 8 bases between. CDR1 and CDR2 from the germline V gene are SGHVS and FQNEAQ. The CDR3 extends over 14 amino acids. CDR3 DNA sequence: TGTGCCAGCAGCTTATTTAGAGGGAACACTGAAGCTTTCTTT. Its protein is CASSLFRGNTEAFF.

The V and J genes are TRBV3-1 (or the pseudogene TRBV3-2) and TRBJ1-6; 11 bases are shared with TRBD1. With V trimmed by 5 bases and J by 1 base, 4 bases remained unmatched. CDR1 and CDR2 (germline): LGHDT, YNNKEL (reference sequence). The CDR3 runs 17 residues. The CDR3 DNA follows: TGTGCCAGCAGCTGGGACAGGGGGTTATCCTATAATTCACCCCTCCACTTT. Translation gives CASSWDRGLSYNSPLHF.

The chain couples TRBV20-1 to TRBJ1-4; D might be TRBD1 (5 bases). V was clipped by 6 bases and J by 0 bases, with 17 bases between them. Per the germline V gene, CDR1 is DFQATT and CDR2 is SNEGSKA (reference sequence). This CDR3 has 16 residues. CDR3 DNA sequence: TGCAGTGCCAGTCCGGGAGGGGCCCCAACTAATGAAAAACTGTTTTTT. Its protein is CSASPGGAPTNEKLFF.

The chain uses TRBV5-5 and TRBJ1-2; 8 bases align to TRBD1. Germline V CDR1 and CDR2: SGHKS, YYEKEE (reference sequence). CDR3 length equals 17 residues. Unmatched junction bases numbered 13, after V lost 6 bases and J lost 0 bases. CDR3 nucleotide sequence: TGTGCCAGCACCAGGGCCCAGGGGGCCCGAGCTAACTATGGCTACACCTTC. Translating it yields CASTRAQGARANYGYTF.

The chain links TRBV30 to TRBJ2-1, with D maybe TRBD2 (6 bases). Trimming took off 2 bases at V and 7 bases at J, with 15 bases between the two ends. This CDR3 has 14 amino acids. Germline V gene lookup returns CDR1 GTSNPN and CDR2 SVGIG (reference sequence). CDR3 in amino acids: CAWSRLVVGNEQFF. The DNA of the CDR3 is TGTGCCTGGAGTCGACTAGTCGTAGGGAATGAGCAGTTCTTC.

The chain links TRBV9 to TRBJ1-1; D gene ambiguous. Germline CDR1 SGDLS, CDR2 YYNGEE. The CDR3 extends over 13 amino acids. V lost 4 bases to trimming and J lost 5 bases, with 12 bases between them. The chain's CDR3 is CASSRVGRTEAFF. CDR3 DNA: TGTGCCAGCAGCAGGGTTGGAAGGACTGAAGCTTTCTTT.

The chain has TRBV5-6 and TRBJ1-1; 7 bases line up with TRBD1. CDR1 is SGHDT, CDR2 YYEEEE, per germline. The CDR3 is made up of 15 amino acids. V lost 7 bases and J lost 0; bases outside the gene matches: 9. CDR3 in DNA: TGTGCCAGCCATCGACCACAGGGGATGAACACTGAAGCTTTCTTT. Its protein is CASHRPQGMNTEAFF.

The V call is TRBV6-5, the J call TRBJ2-3; 7 nucleotides line up with TRBD1. With V trimmed by 6 bases and J by 0 bases, 9 bases remained unmatched. The CDR3 is made up of 16 amino acids. Germline loops: CDR1 MNHEY, CDR2 SVGAGI. The CDR3 loop reads CASRYTGAFSTDTQYF. CDR3 nucleotides: TGTGCCAGCAGATACACAGGGGCCTTCAGCACAGATACGCAGTATTTT.

The chain carries TRBV5-1 and TRBJ2-5; D unresolved. The CDR3 covers 14 residues. V dropped 0 bases and J dropped 4 bases, with 10 bases sitting between them. Germline-derived CDR1 and CDR2 are SGHRS and YFSETQ. The CDR3 DNA reads TGCGCCAGCAGCTTGGACACGACACTAGAGACCCAGTACTTC. It encodes CASSLDTTLETQYF.

The rearrangement joins TRBV5-1 to TRBJ1-2, with D unresolved. The CDR3 is 15 amino acids. Deletions cut 0 bases from V and 0 bases from J, with 9 bases between. Germline lookup yields CDR1 SGHRS and CDR2 YFSETQ. The CDR3 DNA reads TGCGCCAGCAGCTTGGGGCAACATCCTAACTATGGCTACACCTTC. Translated: CASSLGQHPNYGYTF. Variable domain in full (rest from reference TRBV5-1 and TRBJ1-2): KAGVTQTPRYLIKTRGQQVTLSCSPISGHRSVSWYQQTPGQGLQFLFEYFSETQRNKGNFPGRFSGRQFSNSRSEMNVSTLELGDSALYLCASSLGQHPNYGYTFGSGTRLTVV.

This clone was recorded once. J is TRBJ2-3 and V is TRBV7-3, with D perhaps matching TRBD2 (7 bases). Trimming removed 5 bases from V and 6 bases from J, with 12 bases in between. The CDR3 totals 13 residues. In germline, CDR1 is SGHTA, CDR2 FQGTGA. The CDR3 loop is CASSPKGGDTQYF. In DNA, the CDR3 is TGTGCCAGCAGCCCGAAGGGGGGGGATACGCAGTATTTT. The full variable domain, rest sourced from reference TRBV7-3 and TRBJ2-3, is GAGVSQTPSNKVTEKGKYVELRCDPISGHTALYWYRQSLGQGPEFLIYFQGTGAADDSGLPNDRFFAVRPEGSVSTLKIQRTERGDSAVYLCASSPKGGDTQYFGPGTRLTVL.

This chain uses TRBV13 with TRBJ2-1; 14 nucleotides align to TRBD2. The ends lost 5 bases at V and 5 bases at J; junction bases unmatched: 11. In germline, CDR1 is PRHDT, CDR2 FYEKMQ (reference sequence). The CDR3 is 18 residues long. CDR3: CASSRGTSGGKPHNEQFF. The DNA of the CDR3 is TGTGCCAGCAGCCGAGGGACTAGCGGGGGAAAGCCTCACAATGAGCAGTTCTTC.

The J gene is TRBJ2-3, the V gene TRBV11-2; TRBD2 agrees at 9 bases. The CDR3 consists of 16 residues. The ends lost 4 bases at V and 4 bases at J; junction bases unmatched: 9. Per germline, CDR1 SGHAT and CDR2 FQNNGV. CDR3 sequence: CASSSPNLAGSDTQYF. The CDR3 DNA sequence: TGTGCCAGCAGCTCTCCAAATCTAGCGGGGTCAGATACGCAGTATTTT.

The CDR3 spells CASSSSRTYEQYV. The CDR3 DNA sequence: TGTGCCAGCTCCTCCTCCAGGACCTACGAGCAGTACGTC. The chain employs TRBV18 and TRBJ2-7; D not certain. The CDR3 extends over 13 amino acids. In germline, CDR1 is KGHSH, CDR2 LQKENI. V was clipped by 6 bases and J by 2 bases, with 11 bases between them.

V gene TRBV29-1 combines with J gene TRBJ2-5, with a possible D match to TRBD2 (6 bases). Germline loops: CDR1 SQVTM, CDR2 ANQGSEA. The CDR3 loop spans 14 amino acids. Between the trimmed V and J ends, which lost 2 bases and 7 bases, there was a span of 17 bases. The CDR3 sequence is CSVEPGGELGTQYF. CDR3 coding DNA: TGCAGCGTTGAACCCGGCGGGGAGCTTGGGACCCAGTACTTC.

The chain recombines TRBV5-1 with TRBJ1-2; 12 bases line up with TRBD1. The germline gives CDR1 SGHRS, CDR2 YFSETQ. Trimming cost V 0 bases and J 8 bases; bases outside gene matches: 5. This CDR3 is built from 15 residues. In DNA, the CDR3 is TGCGCCAGCAGCTTGGCGGGACAGGGGGCGATCGGCTACACCTTC. Its translation: CASSLAGQGAIGYTF. The full variable domain, in which reference TRBV5-1 and TRBJ1-2 provide the parts outside the CDR3, is KAGVTQTPRYLIKTRGQQVTLSCSPISGHRSVSWYQQTPGQGLQFLFEYFSETQRNKGNFPGRFSGRQFSNSRSEMNVSTLELGDSALYLCASSLAGQGAIGYTFGSGTRLTVV.

The rearrangement links TRBV4-2 to TRBJ2-5, with a possible D match to TRBD2 (7 bases). V was cut by 1 base and J by 5 bases, with 20 bases left in between. In germline, CDR1 is LGHNA, CDR2 YNFKEQ. This CDR3 has 17 residues. The DNA for the CDR3 is TGTGCCAGCAGCCAAGGGGGAGGGAGGGGGATCCGGGAGACCCAGTACTTC. Amino acids: CASSQGGGRGIRETQYF.

The CDR3 nucleotides read TGTGCCAGCAGTGACCCGAGGGATATTCGGCGCAATGAGCAGTTCTTC. Protein sequence: CASSDPRDIRRNEQFF. This chain connects TRBV6-4 to TRBJ2-1, with D maybe TRBD2 (5 bases). Trimming cost V 2 bases and J 6 bases, with 17 bases left between them. CDR3 length equals 16 residues. Germline loops: CDR1 MRHNA, CDR2 SNTAGT.

This clone was observed a handful of times. The J gene is TRBJ2-2, the V gene TRBV10-1, with no clear D. Germline V gene sequence: CDR1 WNHNN, CDR2 SYGVQD (reference sequence). This CDR3 spans 13 amino acids. Trimming took 5 bases from V and 3 from J, leaving 7 bases between them. CDR3 nucleotide sequence: TGCGCCAGCAGTCGCACAGACACCGGGGAGCTGTTTTTT. Its translation is CASSRTDTGELFF.

V is TRBV25-1 and J is TRBJ1-2; D unclear. CDR3 length: 15 amino acids. The germline V gene has CDR1 MGHDK and CDR2 SYGVNS. Trimming took 6 bases from V and 2 from J, leaving 16 bases between them. DNA for the CDR3: TGTGCCAGCAGACCCCCTGGCGGGGAAAACTATGGCTACACCTTC. Protein product: CASRPPGGENYGYTF.